Presented here are 29 T cell receptor beta chains from one specimen sequenced in a study of T cell repertoires in cytomegalovirus infection. TCRdb reprocessed the reads with MiXCR, giving one entry per CDR3 protein. The sample yields 200,000 to 250,000 distinct CDR3 sequences, around 40% seen once. Their antigen targets remain unknown. This specimen consisted of CD8+ T cells from cultured PBMCs, obtained from culture after CMV antigen stimulation. These receptors all stem from a human donor in good health (CMV status not recorded). Some clones in this sample may be carry-over from other donors' samples.

Worth noting for this clonotype: A junction end diverges from the germline sequence, so it may reflect a read error. This chain uses TRBV7-3 with TRBJ1-1; the D gene is possibly TRBD1 (6 bases). Per germline, CDR1 SGHTA and CDR2 FQGTGA. This CDR3 comprises 15 residues. As DNA, the CDR3 is TGTGCCAGAAGCCAATACGGGACTGGGGACACTGAAGCGTTCTTT. This translates into CARSQYGTGDTEAFF.

There are a few counts of this clonotype. The CDR3 DNA sequence: TGTGCCAGCAGCTTAGGACAGGGCAAGAGGAGTGCTTTCTTT. This codes for CASSLGQGKRSAFF. The rearrangement links TRBV7-9 to TRBJ1-1, with TRBD1 matching over 7 bases. This CDR3 is built from 14 residues. The germline CDR1 and CDR2 sequences are SEHNR and FQNEAQ (reference sequence). J was trimmed by 11 bases and V by 1 base; bases with no gene match: 10.

The V and J genes are TRBV27 and TRBJ2-7, with D uncertain. The V end lost 5 bases, the J end lost 2 bases, and 19 bases lay between the germline ends. CDR1 MNHEY and CDR2 SMNVEV come from the germline V gene (reference sequence). The length of the CDR3 is 16 residues. CDR3 sequence (DNA): TGTGCCAGCAGTCCCCATCTGGCAGAATACCCCTACGAGCAGTACTTC. This translates into CASSPHLAEYPYEQYF.

This clonotype turned up a few times. The chain couples TRBV7-6 to TRBJ2-5; 10 nucleotides agree with TRBD2. Germline CDR1 SGHVS, CDR2 FNYEAQ. This CDR3 region has 18 residues. V lost 8 bases, J lost 0 bases, and 15 bases stayed unmatched. In DNA form, the CDR3 reads TGTGCCAGCCAATCTCGGACTAGCGGACACCGAAACCAAGAGACCCAGTACTTC. Translated, it gives CASQSRTSGHRNQETQYF.

This sequence joins TRBV7-2 and TRBJ2-3, with D perhaps TRBD1 or TRBD2 (5 bases each). Trimming cost V 1 base and J 11 bases, with 28 bases left between them. Germline V gene sequence: CDR1 SGHTA, CDR2 FQGNSA. The length of the CDR3 is 18 residues. The DNA of the CDR3 is TGTGCCAGCAGCTTAGGGAAACCGGGGCTAGGACCAGGGTGGGGGCAGTATTTT. Amino acids: CASSLGKPGLGPGWGQYF.

This chain uses TRBV7-6 with TRBJ2-1, with 12 bases fitting TRBD2. The trim removed 4 bases at V and 4 bases at J, leaving 11 bases unmatched. Germline V CDR1 and CDR2: SGHVS, FNYEAQ. The CDR3 is made up of 18 amino acids. This chain's CDR3 is CASSSPTSGSIGYNEQFF. The CDR3 nucleotides read TGTGCCAGCAGCTCCCCGACTAGCGGGAGTATTGGGTACAATGAGCAGTTCTTC.

The CDR3 spells CASSLPGMMNTEAFF. DNA for the CDR3: TGTGCCAGCAGTTTACCAGGGATGATGAACACTGAAGCTTTCTTT. The V and J genes are TRBV27 and TRBJ1-1; D might be TRBD1 (5 bases). The V end lost 2 bases, the J end lost 0 bases, and 10 bases lay between the germline ends. The CDR3 totals 15 residues. The germline gives CDR1 MNHEY, CDR2 SMNVEV (reference sequence).

This sequence joins TRBV7-6 and TRBJ2-7, with TRBD2 matching 10 bases. The J segment lost 0 bases and the V segment lost 0 bases, leaving 5 bases of the junction unmatched. This CDR3 spans 17 amino acids. CDR1 and CDR2 (germline): SGHVS, FNYEAQ. For the CDR3, the DNA is TGTGCCAGCAGCTTAGCCAGCGGGAGGGGACCCTCCTACGAGCAGTACTTC. As protein: CASSLASGRGPSYEQYF.

This chain joins TRBV7-6 and TRBJ2-5, with TRBD2 matching over 13 bases. J lost 3 bases, V lost 6 bases, and 4 bases had no gene match. This CDR3 is 15 amino acids long. CDR1 is SGHVS and CDR2 is FNYEAQ in the germline V gene. The CDR3 DNA sequence: TGTGCCAGCAGGAGACTAGCGGGGGGAAAAGAGACCCAGTACTTC. Encoded protein: CASRRLAGGKETQYF. The full variable domain, rest sourced from reference TRBV7-6 and TRBJ2-5, is GAGVSQSPRYKVTKRGQDVALRCDPISGHVSLYWYRQALGQGPEFLTYFNYEAQQDKSGLPNDRFSAERPEGSISTLTIQRTEQRDSAMYRCASRRLAGGKETQYFGPGTRLLVL.

This clonotype has ten or more counts. The chain recombines TRBV9 with TRBJ2-3; TRBD2 matches at 8 bases. CDR3 length: 14 amino acids. Trimming at V came to 3 bases and at J to 6 bases, leaving 6 bases not matched to a gene. Germline V gene data show CDR1 as SGDLS and CDR2 as YYNGEE. The CDR3 nucleotides are TGTGCCAGCAGCGCAGGCGGGGGGCCCGATACGCAGTATTTT. It codes for CASSAGGGPDTQYF.

For this clonotype: Since a much larger clone is just one base distant, this may be a read error. V usage is TRBV7-2 and J usage is TRBJ1-1; D unresolved. The CDR3 extends over 15 amino acids. Germline V lookup: CDR1 SGHTA, CDR2 FQGNSA. In nucleotides, the CDR3 is TGTGCCAGAAGCTTGAAAAGACGGGGTACGGCCGAAGCTTTCTTT. Translating it yields CARSLKRRGTAEAFF.

Comments on this clonotype: Since a much larger clone is just one base distant, this may be a read error. The CDR3 reads CARSLAYSSGTYNEQFF. The CDR3 coding sequence is TGTGCCAGAAGCTTAGCGTATTCAAGCGGGACTTACAATGAGCAGTTCTTC. The chain carries TRBV7-8 and TRBJ2-1, with 7 bases fitting TRBD2. Germline CDR1 reads SGHVS; CDR2 reads FQNEAQ. This CDR3 is built from 17 residues.

J is TRBJ2-5 and V is TRBV15; possibly TRBD2 for D (6 bases). The CDR3 runs to 18 residues. V was pared by 0 bases and J by 5 bases, with 22 bases between. Germline loops: CDR1 LNHNV, CDR2 YYDKDF (reference sequence). DNA of the CDR3: TGTGCCACCAGCAGAGATAGGGGTGGCGGGGACGCCAGGGAGACCCAGTACTTC. It translates to CATSRDRGGGDARETQYF.

J is TRBJ2-3 and V is TRBV11-2; D perhaps matches TRBD2 (6 bases). Germline CDR1 reads SGHAT; CDR2 reads FQNNGV. Trimming cost V 1 base and J 0 bases, with 11 bases left between them. There are 16 residues in the CDR3. The CDR3 sequence is CASSLAWTTSTDTQYF. In DNA form, the CDR3 reads TGTGCCAGCAGCTTAGCGTGGACTACCAGCACAGATACGCAGTATTTT.

This rearrangement joins TRBV12-3 or TRBV12-4 to TRBJ2-2; D may be TRBD1 (5 bases). Trimming cost V 6 bases and J 1 base, with 6 bases left between them. The length of the CDR3 is 13 residues. The CDR3 sequence is CASRQENTGELFF. The CDR3 DNA follows: TGTGCCAGCAGACAGGAGAACACCGGGGAGCTGTTTTTT.

The rearrangement uses TRBV27 and TRBJ1-2; no clear D gene. Trimming took off 0 bases at V and 10 bases at J, with 15 bases between the two ends. The CDR3 loop spans 14 amino acids. CDR1 MNHEY and CDR2 SMNVEV come from the germline V gene (reference sequence). The CDR3 coding sequence is TGTGCCAGCAGTTTATCGATGGAGGCCTGGGACTACACCTTC. Amino acids: CASSLSMEAWDYTF.

This sequence joins TRBV4-1 and TRBJ2-3; unclear D gene. V lost 0 bases to trimming and J lost 1 base, with 11 bases between them. Germline lookup yields CDR1 MGHRA and CDR2 YSYEKL. This CDR3 is 16 amino acids long. The CDR3 sequence: CASSQEGNDGTDTQYF. The CDR3 DNA follows: TGCGCCAGCAGCCAAGAAGGAAACGACGGCACAGATACGCAGTATTTT.

The chain uses TRBV29-1 and TRBJ1-2; D may be TRBD1 (5 bases). The CDR3 is 13 residues long. Per germline, CDR1 SQVTM and CDR2 ANQGSEA. V was trimmed by 7 bases and J by 4 bases, leaving 16 bases between them. The CDR3 DNA sequence: TGCAGCGCCGACGGGGGGGGTCTCTATGGCTACACCTTC. Its translation is CSADGGGLYGYTF.

This clonotype was seen a handful of times. V usage is TRBV7-6 and J usage is TRBJ1-2; TRBD1 matches at 9 bases. Germline V gives CDR1 SGHVS, CDR2 FNYEAQ. Trimming took 4 bases from V and 4 from J; bases not matched to a gene: 7. This CDR3 contains 15 residues. As DNA, the CDR3 is TGTGCCAGCAGCTCCGTAGGGACAGGGTTCTATGGCTACACCTTC. This sequence encodes CASSSVGTGFYGYTF.

This clonotype was found a few times. The gene calls are TRBV2 and TRBJ2-3; D uncertain. The germline V gene has CDR1 SNHLY and CDR2 FYNNEI. Trimming took off 7 bases at V and 3 bases at J, with 11 bases between the two ends. The CDR3 has 13 amino acids. CDR3 amino acids: CASNVWRTDTQYF. CDR3 nucleotide sequence: TGTGCCAGCAACGTCTGGCGAACAGATACGCAGTATTTT.

The chain links TRBV3-1 to TRBJ1-2; TRBD1 matches at 9 bases. The V and J ends lost 1 base and 4 bases, in that order; junction bases with no gene match: 7. The CDR3 extends over 16 amino acids. Germline lookup yields CDR1 LGHDT and CDR2 YNNKEL (reference sequence). CDR3 bases: TGTGCCAGCAGCCAAGGTCCGGGACAGGGCCTCTATGGCTACACCTTC. Its protein product is CASSQGPGQGLYGYTF.

This clonotype was detected only a few times. This chain connects TRBV7-9 to TRBJ2-3; TRBD2 aligns across 10 bases. The CDR3 is 15 residues long. V shed 6 bases and J 5 bases; nucleotides not matched to a gene: 8. The germline CDR1 and CDR2 sequences are SEHNR and FQNEAQ (reference sequence). CDR3 amino acids: CASRGLAGVQDTQYF. DNA for the CDR3: TGTGCCAGCAGGGGGCTAGCGGGAGTTCAAGATACGCAGTATTTT.

This clonotype was observed a handful of times. V is TRBV25-1 and J is TRBJ1-6; 7 bases fit TRBD1. There are 16 residues in the CDR3. J was trimmed by 9 bases and V by 5 bases; bases with no gene match: 13. Germline CDR1 reads MGHDK; CDR2 reads SYGVNS. CDR3: CASSTPDREVCSPLHF. CDR3 in DNA: TGTGCCAGCAGTACGCCAGACAGGGAGGTGTGTTCACCCCTCCACTTT. The full variable domain, in which reference TRBV25-1 and TRBJ1-6 provide the parts outside the CDR3, is EADIYQTPRYLVIGTGKKITLECSQTMGHDKMYWYQQDPGMELHLIHYSYGVNSTEKGDLSSESTVSRIRTEHFPLTLESARPSHTSQYLCASSTPDREVCSPLHFGNGTRLTVT.

There are a few counts of this clonotype. This chain joins TRBV28 and TRBJ2-7, with TRBD2 identical over 11 bases. Per the germline V gene, CDR1 is MDHEN and CDR2 is SYDVKM. CDR3 size: 16 residues. With V trimmed by 4 bases and J by 1 base, 6 bases remained unmatched. The CDR3: CASSSTTSGISYEQYF. In DNA form, the CDR3 reads TGTGCCAGCAGTTCGACGACTAGCGGGATTTCCTACGAGCAGTACTTC.

Concerning this clonotype itself: One junction end does not reproduce the germline sequence, and a read error may be involved. The rearrangement links TRBV6-5 to TRBJ1-2; no clear D. The CDR3 is 16 amino acids. Germline values: CDR1 MNHEY, CDR2 SVGAGI. The CDR3 sequence is CASSYSVTVSNYGYNF. CDR3 in DNA: TGTGCCAGCAGTTACTCTGTCACAGTTTCTAACTATGGCTACAACTTC.

Turning to this clonotype: This may be a read error: a much more frequent sequence differs by one nucleotide. The CDR3 end shows no conserved phenylalanine or tryptophan, and so a read error is likely. In DNA, the CDR3 is TGTGCCAGCAGCTCGTATGGTGAGCAGTTCTTA. Translating it yields CASSSYGEQFL. The chain employs TRBV7-2 and TRBJ2-1; no definite D call. The CDR3 spans 11 residues. V lost 4 bases and J 9 bases, leaving 7 bases between the germline ends. Germline V gene lookup returns CDR1 SGHTA and CDR2 FQGNSA.

This chain links TRBV2 with TRBJ1-2; possibly TRBD1 for D (6 bases). Germline V gene data show CDR1 as SNHLY and CDR2 as FYNNEI. The CDR3 is made up of 14 amino acids. Between the trimmed V and J ends, which lost 1 base and 4 bases, there was a span of 10 bases. CDR3 sequence: CASSEGQAPYGYTF. For the CDR3, the DNA is TGTGCCAGCAGTGAAGGACAGGCCCCCTATGGCTACACCTTC.

The chain combines TRBV7-9 with TRBJ1-4; 8 bases are a match to TRBD1. The CDR3 runs 14 residues. Trimming cost V 5 bases and J 11 bases; bases outside gene matches: 10. Germline V gene data show CDR1 as SEHNR and CDR2 as FQNEAQ (reference sequence). The DNA for the CDR3 is TGTGCCAGCAGCGCCCCAGGGGGCGCGCGGAAACTGTTTTTT. It translates to CASSAPGGARKLFF. The full variable domain, rest sourced from reference TRBV7-9 and TRBJ1-4, is DTGVSQNPRHKITKRGQNVTFRCDPISEHNRLYWYRQTLGQGPEFLTYFQNEAQLEKSRLLSDRFSAERPKGSFSTLEIQRTEQGDSAMYLCASSAPGGARKLFFGSGTQLSVL.

This clonotype has just a few counts. The V call is TRBV15, the J call TRBJ2-7; possible D gene TRBD1, 6 bases. The germline V and J ends were trimmed by 0 bases and 4 bases, with 13 bases remaining between them. CDR1 and CDR2 from the germline V gene are LNHNV and YYDKDF (reference sequence). The CDR3 loop spans 15 amino acids. CDR3 sequence (DNA): TGTGCCACCAGCAGAGACCGCAGGGGAACATACGAGCAGTACTTC. Its translation: CATSRDRRGTYEQYF.